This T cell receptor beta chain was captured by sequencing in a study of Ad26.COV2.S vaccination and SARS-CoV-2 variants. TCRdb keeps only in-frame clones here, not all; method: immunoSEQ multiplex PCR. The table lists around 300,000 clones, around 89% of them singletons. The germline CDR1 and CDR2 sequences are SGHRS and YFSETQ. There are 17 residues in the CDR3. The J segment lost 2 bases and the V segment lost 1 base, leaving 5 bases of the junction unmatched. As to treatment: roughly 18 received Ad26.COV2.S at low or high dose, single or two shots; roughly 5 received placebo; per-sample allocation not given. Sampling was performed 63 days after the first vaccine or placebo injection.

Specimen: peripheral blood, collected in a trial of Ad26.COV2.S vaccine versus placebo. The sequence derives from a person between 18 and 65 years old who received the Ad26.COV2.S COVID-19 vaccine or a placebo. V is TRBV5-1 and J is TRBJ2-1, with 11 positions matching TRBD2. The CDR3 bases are TGCGCCAGCAGCTTGACTAGCGGGAGACTGACCTACAATGAGCAGTTCTTC. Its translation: CASSLTSGRLTYNEQFF.